A selection of T cell receptor beta chains follows, all from one sample in a study of T cells in Graves' hyperthyroidism and ophthalmopathy. From the multiplex PCR reads, TCRdb called clonotypes with MiXCR, one entry per CDR3 protein. This table has more than 550,000 distinct CDR3 sequences, approximately 42% appearing once. Sequencing used peripheral blood or thyroid tissue (not recorded which). The receptors come from an adult man with Graves' disease, either hyperthyroidism or ophthalmopathy (not recorded which). Each CDR3 is given with its conserved first and last residue. For some rows the clone size is stated as once, few or many, or as a class when expanded; others skip it.

V gene	J gene	clone size	CDR3 protein
TRBV5-1	TRBJ1-2	-	CASSFDSSAFSNYGYTF
TRBV29-1	TRBJ2-5	-	CSVDRGSRELQYF
TRBV29-1	TRBJ1-6	-	CSSGSGNSPLHF
TRBV10-3	TRBJ1-3	many	CAISPQDSISGNTIYF
TRBV25-1	TRBJ1-2	few	CASSDYGQYYGYTF
TRBV10-1	TRBJ1-1	-	CASSLQKMNTEAFF
TRBV10-1	TRBJ1-1	many	CASSHGGEAFF
TRBV7-4	TRBJ2-2	-	CASSLVGTGFGGGELFF
TRBV11-2	TRBJ1-1	many	CASSLKANTEAFF
TRBV29-1	TRBJ1-5	many	CSVGFPGQPQHF
TRBV20-1	TRBJ1-2	-	CSAREDRGDYGYTF
TRBV2	TRBJ1-1	-	CASRGQADTEAFF
TRBV19	TRBJ1-5	-	CASSPRGQAVNQPQHF
TRBV19	TRBJ1-1	-	CASSFLTGGTFEAFF
TRBV19	TRBJ1-5	many	CASSTPASNQPQHF